These T cell receptor beta chains were read from a single sample in a study of blood T cells in healthy people across ages. TCRdb reprocessed the 5' RACE reads with MiXCR, giving one entry per CDR3 protein. The sample gives around 1.5 million distinct CDR3 sequences, roughly 60% of which show up once; 6.5% to 8.5% is in the top ten. The source material was blood. The receptors come from a man younger than 35 in good health. The CDR3 runs from the conserved cysteine through the conserved F or W. A D gene is named only where the DNA matches it firmly. Size is omitted from some rows. Given values are once, few, many or a class for expanded clones.

D	size	V	J	DNA	CDR3
TRBD1	.	TRBV4-1	TRBJ1-1	TGCGCCAGCAGCTATAACAGGGGACCTGTTGAAGCTTTCTTT	CASSYNRGPVEAFF
.	once	TRBV9	TRBJ1-1	TGTGCCAGCAGCGGTCAGGTGCGGAACGCTGAAGCTTTCTTT	CASSGQVRNAEAFF
.	.	TRBV9	TRBJ2-5	TGTGCCAGCAGCGTAGGGAACAGGGGAGGCCAAGAGACCCAGTACTTC	CASSVGNRGGQETQYF
TRBD2	.	TRBV4-1	TRBJ2-7	TGCGCCAGCAGCCCCGGGGGGATCGACGAGCAGTACTTC	CASSPGGIDEQYF
TRBD2	.	TRBV9	TRBJ2-7	TGTGCCAGCAGCGAGAAGAGCGGGATCGGCGAGCAGTACTTC	CASSEKSGIGEQYF
.	.	TRBV18	TRBJ2-1	TGTGCCAGCTCACGTCAAATTACAGGGTATGAGCAGTTCTTC	CASSRQITGYEQFF
.	few	TRBV12-3/TRBV12-4	TRBJ1-4	TGTGCCAGCAGTTCGGCCGCAACTAATGAAAAACTGTTTTTT	CASSSAATNEKLFF
TRBD2	once	TRBV10-3	TRBJ2-2	TGTGCCACCAGTGTCGTAACTAGCGGGACGAACACCGGGGAGCTGTTTTTT	CATSVVTSGTNTGELFF
.	few	TRBV12-3/TRBV12-4	TRBJ1-5	TGTGCCAGCAGTTTGGGCGGGGTAAGGAAAGATCAGCCCCAGCATTTT	CASSLGGVRKDQPQHF
TRBD1	many	TRBV5-1	TRBJ1-2	TGCGCCAGCAGAACCGGGACAGGATACTATGGCTACACCTTC	CASRTGTGYYGYTF
TRBD2	.	TRBV7-2	TRBJ2-5	TGTGCCAGCAGCTCCCCGGAAGCGGGGGGGATAGAGACCCAGTACTTC	CASSSPEAGGIETQYF
.	.	TRBV6-1	TRBJ1-1	TGTGCCAGCAGTGATGGGCCTAACACTGAAGCTTTCTTT	CASSDGPNTEAFF
.	.	TRBV6-2/TRBV6-3	TRBJ2-1	TGTGCCAGCAGTTACTCTTTTGAGACCCAGTTCTTC	CASSYSFETQFF
.	.	TRBV9	TRBJ2-3	TGTGCCAGCAGCGTAGGGCGGATGGGAGATACGCAGTATTTT	CASSVGRMGDTQYF
.	few	TRBV5-5	TRBJ2-5	TGTGCCAGCAGTTTTAGACAGAATAGGGAGACCCAGTACTTC	CASSFRQNRETQYF
.	.	TRBV4-1	TRBJ2-2	TGCGCCAGCAGCCAAGTGGAGGCCACCGGGGAGCTGTTTTTT	CASSQVEATGELFF
.	.	TRBV20-1	TRBJ2-5	TGCAGTGCTAGAAGGGGCGGCGTCAACCAAGAGACCCAGTACTTC	CSARRGGVNQETQYF
.	.	TRBV3-1	TRBJ2-2	TGTGCCAGCAGCCTTGTCTCGGACACTGGGGAGCTGTTTTTT	CASSLVSDTGELFF
TRBD1	.	TRBV7-9	TRBJ1-2	TGTGCCAGCAGCTATCATATAAGGACAGGGAAAGGCTACACCTTC	CASSYHIRTGKGYTF
.	.	TRBV10-3	TRBJ2-7	TGTGCCATCAGTGAGTCGAATGGGAACAGCGAGCAGTACTTC	CAISESNGNSEQYF
.	few	TRBV5-1	TRBJ1-2	TGCGCCAGCAGCTTGGAGGGATTTGATGGCTACACCTTC	CASSLEGFDGYTF
.	.	TRBV6-5	TRBJ2-3	TGTGCCAGCAGAACATGGGAGTCTAGCACAGATACGCAGTATTTT	CASRTWESSTDTQYF
.	.	TRBV12-5	TRBJ2-5	TGTGCTAGTGGTTTATTCCCCCCTAGCGACCCAAACCAAGAGACCCAGTACTTC	CASGLFPPSDPNQETQYF
.	few	TRBV12-3/TRBV12-4	TRBJ2-1	TGTGCCAGCAGGTATATATACAATGAGCAGTTCTTC	CASRYIYNEQFF
TRBD2	.	TRBV2	TRBJ2-1	TGTGCCAGCAGTCCCGAAGGACTAGCGGGGGGTGGGGAGCAGTTCTTC	CASSPEGLAGGGEQFF
.	.	TRBV5-1	TRBJ1-3	TGCGCCAGCAGCCCCGTGGGAGGGCATAACGGAAACACCATATATTTT	CASSPVGGHNGNTIYF
TRBD2	.	TRBV20-1	TRBJ2-7	TGCAGTGCGGGGACGAGCGGGAGAGGAGGGCAGTACTTC	CSAGTSGRGGQYF
TRBD2	.	TRBV3-1	TRBJ2-1	TGTGCCAGCAGCCCCGGGACTAGCGGCAAGGAGGAGCAGTTCTTC	CASSPGTSGKEEQFF
.	.	TRBV6-1	TRBJ1-2	TGTGCCAGCGGGACTCCGGGACACTCCAGCTACACCTTC	CASGTPGHSSYTF
.	.	TRBV5-6	TRBJ1-2	TGTGCCAGCAGCTTGGCTGAGCAGAATTCAAACTATGGCTACACCTTC	CASSLAEQNSNYGYTF
.	.	TRBV28	TRBJ1-2	TGTGCCAGCATTCCGGGACTGAGATCCTATGGCTGCACCTTC	CASIPGLRSYGCTF
.	.	TRBV29-1	TRBJ2-5	TGCAGCGTTGAGGAATACAGGGAAGAGGAGGAGACCCAGTACTTC	CSVEEYREEEETQYF
.	.	TRBV20-1	TRBJ2-1	TGCAGTGCTAGAGATATGGGGCGGACCCACTACAATGAGCAGTTCTTC	CSARDMGRTHYNEQFF
TRBD1	once	TRBV18	TRBJ1-5	TGTGCCAGCTCACGACGGGCAACAGGGGACGGGAATCAGCCCCAGCATTTT	CASSRRATGDGNQPQHF
.	once	TRBV20-1	TRBJ1-4	TGCAGTGCTCGCTCCGAGACAGTTAATGAAAAACTGTTTTTT	CSARSETVNEKLFF
TRBD2	.	TRBV5-8	TRBJ2-4	TGTGCCAGCATCGTTGCCACCGGGGGGTGGGAGTACTTC	CASIVATGGWEYF
.	few	TRBV10-2	TRBJ2-6	TGCGCCAGCACAGAGGGATGGAGCTCTGGGGCCAACGTCCTGACTTTC	CASTEGWSSGANVLTF
.	.	TRBV10-3	TRBJ2-1	TGTGCCATCAGCGGGGGCCCCTACAATGAGCAGTTCTTC	CAISGGPYNEQFF
.	few	TRBV6-2/TRBV6-3	TRBJ2-5	TGTGCCAGCAGTTACTCGACTAGAAGGCAAGAGACCCAGTACTTC	CASSYSTRRQETQYF
.	.	TRBV7-2	TRBJ2-5	TGTGCCAGCAGCTTAGTTGGCGGGGACCAAGAGACCCAGTACTTC	CASSLVGGDQETQYF
TRBD1	.	TRBV12-3/TRBV12-4	TRBJ1-5	TGTGCCAGCAGTTCCAGGGGGAGCAATCAGCCCCAGCATTTT	CASSSRGSNQPQHF
.	.	TRBV2	TRBJ2-3	TGTGCCAGCAAGATCACAGATACGCAGTATTTT	CASKITDTQYF
.	.	TRBV10-3	TRBJ2-7	TGTGCCATCAGTGAAGAGTCCCCGGAGAACTACGAGCAGTACTTC	CAISEESPENYEQYF
.	.	TRBV5-4	TRBJ2-3	TGTGCCAGCAGCTTGGAGGCAACCCAGGGTACGCAGTATTTT	CASSLEATQGTQYF
.	.	TRBV6-4	TRBJ1-1	TGTGCCAGCCGCTCGGTGGGGTTTGCTGAAGCTTTCTTT	CASRSVGFAEAFF
.	once	TRBV27	TRBJ1-2	TGTGCCAGCAGTCCACAGGGAGTTGCCGGCTACACCTTC	CASSPQGVAGYTF
.	few	TRBV20-1	TRBJ2-1	TGCAGTGCTAGAGGGCGACTAAGCTCGAGCTCCTACAATGAGCAGTTCTTC	CSARGRLSSSSYNEQFF
TRBD2	.	TRBV6-1	TRBJ2-7	TGTGCCAGCAGGTTCGTCGAGCGGGATTCCTACGAGCAGTACTTC	CASRFVERDSYEQYF
.	few	TRBV12-3/TRBV12-4	TRBJ2-2	TGTGCCAGCAGATCCATCGGACGCACCACCGGGGAGCTGTTTTTT	CASRSIGRTTGELFF
.	.	TRBV10-3	TRBJ2-4	TGTGCCATCAGTGAGGTTTCTGGAAAAAACATTCAGTACTTC	CAISEVSGKNIQYF
.	.	TRBV20-1	TRBJ2-7	TGCAGTGCTATACTGCGTCGGGAGCAGTACTTC	CSAILRREQYF
.	once	TRBV4-2	TRBJ2-5	TGTACCAGCAGCCAAGATATAAGCGAGACCCAGTACTTC	CTSSQDISETQYF
.	.	TRBV7-2	TRBJ1-2	TGTGCCAGCAGCTTAGCCCACAGAGCGGAAGGCTACACCTTC	CASSLAHRAEGYTF
TRBD2	.	TRBV3-1	TRBJ2-5	TGTGCCAGCAGCCAAGAAAAGCGGGGGTTATACAATGAGCAGTACTTC	CASSQEKRGLYNEQYF
.	.	TRBV7-2	TRBJ1-5	TGTGCCAGCAGCTTAGCGTGGAGGGTAAATCAGCCCCAGCATTTT	CASSLAWRVNQPQHF